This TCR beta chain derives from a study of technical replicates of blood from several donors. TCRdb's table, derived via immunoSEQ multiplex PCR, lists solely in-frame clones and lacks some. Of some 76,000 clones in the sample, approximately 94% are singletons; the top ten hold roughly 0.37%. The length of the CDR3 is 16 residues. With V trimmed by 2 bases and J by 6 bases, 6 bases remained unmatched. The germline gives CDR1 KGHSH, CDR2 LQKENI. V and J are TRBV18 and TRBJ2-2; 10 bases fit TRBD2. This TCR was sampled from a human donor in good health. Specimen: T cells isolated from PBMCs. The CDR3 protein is CASSPYASGRAGELFF. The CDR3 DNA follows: TGTGCCAGCTCACCATACGCTAGCGGGAGAGCCGGGGAGCTGTTTTTT.